The source of this T cell receptor (beta chain) is a study of blood T cell repertoires in COVID-19. Source study methods: Amplifying reference gene primers gave estimates of nucleated cell counts. Data came from immunoSEQ multiplex PCR; TCRdb stores just in-frame clones and leaves some out. That table gives V, J and clone size, and the DNA gave D and trimming. The table lists about 240,000 clones, around 90% of them singletons, with just over 7% in the top ten. In germline, CDR1 is SGHRS, CDR2 YFSETQ. Trimming took 0 bases from V and 5 from J; bases not matched to a gene: 3. The CDR3 runs to 14 residues.

The chain recombines TRBV5-1 with TRBJ2-5; 8 bases are shared with TRBD2. Material: peripheral blood. This TCR came from a man aged 55 to 70 who had recovered from COVID-19. The CDR3 DNA sequence: TGCGCCAGCAGCTTGGCGGGGGGGCCCGAGACCCAGTACTTC. Encoded protein: CASSLAGGPETQYF.